This T cell receptor (beta chain) appears in the sequencing data of a study of OX40 agonist ivuxolimab in advanced cancers. Only in-frame clones appear in the TCRdb table, and some are missing; sequencing was by immunoSEQ multiplex PCR. The sample lists some 54,000 clones; 84% were seen once. The timepoints at which blood was sampled were baseline, cycle 4 day 1, and cycle 7 day 1. CDR1 is SNHLY and CDR2 is FYNNEI in the germline V gene. Trimming cost V 5 bases and J 0 bases, with 13 bases left between them. The CDR3 has 15 residues. The receptor was isolated from an adult with an advanced solid tumor such as melanoma, head and neck, liver or kidney cancer. V gene TRBV2 combines with J gene TRBJ1-1; D remains ambiguous. This specimen consisted of CD4+ or CD8+ T cells sorted from blood, obtained in a trial of the OX40 agonist ivuxolimab. The CDR3: CASSRETALNTEAFF. In DNA, the CDR3 is TGTGCCAGCAGTAGGGAGACGGCTTTGAACACTGAAGCTTTCTTT. Filled out from reference TRBV2 and TRBJ1-1, the complete variable domain reads EPEVTQTPSHQVTQMGQEVILRCVPISNHLYFYWYRQILGQKVEFLVSFYNNEISEKSEIFDDQFSVERPDGSNFTLKIRSTKLEDSAMYFCASSRETALNTEAFFGQGTRLTVV.